Sequencing of this TCR beta chain was carried out in a study of T cell responses to AZD1222 COVID-19 vaccine. A remark on this clone: The antigen remains undetermined.

Regarding the study as a whole: Unmutated variant regions reportedly attract nearly half of all spike-specific TCRs. Spike-wide vaccine-associated CD4 TCRs dominated at 160-218 and 743-854. Seropositivity was recorded at baseline in only five to seven AZD1222 recipients.

The assay was immunoSEQ multiplex PCR, and TCRdb's table has in-frame clones only and misses some. This sample carries 150,000 to 200,000 clones, around 90% of them seen once, and the ten largest clones take 2.6%. Germline values: CDR1 SNHLY, CDR2 FYNNEI. The CDR3 totals 14 residues. The V gene lost 4 bases and the J gene lost 5 bases, with 12 bases spanning the gap. The sequence derives from an adult in good health. The sequenced sample was peripheral blood, obtained on day 0 of AZD1222 vaccination. The chain joins TRBV2 to TRBJ2-1; TRBD1 is a possible D gene (5 bases). This CDR3 reads CASSGQTEHNEQFF. The CDR3 DNA follows: TGTGCCAGCAGTGGGCAGACAGAACACAATGAGCAGTTCTTC.